The 27 T cell receptor beta chains listed next were all sequenced from one sample in a study of blood T cell repertoires in COVID-19. The repertoire was sequenced with immunoSEQ multiplex PCR; TCRdb's copy has only in-frame clones and lacks some. The sample lists 45,000 to 70,000 clones, almost 85% occurring once. The specimen was peripheral blood. These TCRs come from a woman older than 75 with acute or convalescent COVID-19.

V and J are TRBV28 and TRBJ2-1, with 9 bases matching TRBD1. Germline CDR1 and CDR2: MDHEN and SYDVKM. After removal of 6 bases from V and 7 bases from J, the junction contained 7 bases not matched to a gene. The CDR3 totals 14 residues. CDR3 in DNA: TGTGCCAGCAGGGGACAGGGTGCAAAAAATGAGCAGTTCTTC. It yields the protein CASRGQGAKNEQFF.

The chain is built from TRBV24-1 and TRBJ2-3, with D perhaps TRBD1 (6 bases). Germline-derived CDR1 and CDR2 are KGHDR and SFDVKD. The V and J ends lost 5 bases and 2 bases respectively, with 13 bases between them. The CDR3 sequence is 15 residues long. The CDR3 DNA is TGTGCCACCAGTGGGGGGCTTGATGTCACAGATACGCAGTATTTT. This gives the protein CATSGGLDVTDTQYF.

The rearrangement joins TRBV12-3 or TRBV12-4 to TRBJ1-1, with 7 bases lining up with TRBD1. This CDR3 spans 13 amino acids. Germline trimming cut 6 bases from V and 4 bases from J; bases unmatched to any gene: 5. CDR3 region: CASRDRSITEAFF. The DNA of the CDR3 is TGTGCCAGCAGGGACAGGAGTATCACTGAAGCTTTCTTT.

The V and J genes are TRBV19 and TRBJ2-1, with 11 bases lining up with TRBD2. The germline V gene has CDR1 LNHDA and CDR2 SQIVND (reference sequence). CDR3 length equals 15 residues. The V gene end was trimmed by 7 bases and the J gene end by 5 bases; junction bases not matched to a gene: 7. The CDR3 DNA reads as TGTGCCAGTAAGATTCTAGCGGGAGGCAACAATGAGCAGTTCTTC. It codes for CASKILAGGNNEQFF.

The V and J genes are TRBV28 and TRBJ2-3, with a weak D call TRBD1 (5 bases). This CDR3 has 15 amino acids. Trimming removed 2 bases at V and 0 bases at J, with 9 bases between. CDR1 and CDR2 (germline): MDHEN, SYDVKM. The CDR3 is CASSLRQTSTDTQYF. The CDR3 bases are TGTGCCAGCAGTTTACGACAGACTAGCACAGATACGCAGTATTTT. Looking up the rest from reference TRBV28 and TRBJ2-3 gives the full variable domain: DVKVTQSSRYLVKRTGEKVFLECVQDMDHENMFWYRQDPGLGLRLIYFSYDVKMKEKGDIPEGYSVSREKKERFSLILESASTNQTSMYLCASSLRQTSTDTQYFGPGTRLTVL.

V gene TRBV7-2 combines with J gene TRBJ2-1, with D uncertain. This CDR3 contains 12 residues. V lost 2 bases and J 6 bases, leaving 5 bases between the germline ends. The V gene's germline CDR1 is SGHTA and CDR2 FQGNSA. Here the CDR3 DNA reads TGTGCCAGCAGCTTATACAGCAATGAGCAGTTCTTC. Residues: CASSLYSNEQFF.

The rearrangement uses TRBV29-1 and TRBJ2-3; maybe TRBD2 (7 bases). Trimming removed 3 bases at V and 6 bases at J, with 13 bases between. Germline V CDR1 and CDR2: SQVTM, ANQGSEA. This CDR3 comprises 13 residues. The CDR3 reads CSVDGRGGDTQYF. CDR3 DNA sequence: TGCAGCGTTGACGGCAGGGGAGGGGATACGCAGTATTTT.

The chain combines TRBV29-1 with TRBJ1-2; 9 nucleotides agree with TRBD1. The germline V gene encodes CDR1 SQVTM and CDR2 ANQGSEA. The V gene end was trimmed by 7 bases and the J gene end by 7 bases; junction bases not matched to a gene: 16. The CDR3 runs to 15 residues. The CDR3 here is CSAPPPTGGFGGYTF. Written as DNA, the CDR3 is TGCAGCGCCCCCCCGCCGACAGGGGGTTTCGGTGGCTACACCTTC.

The sample holds a few counts of this clone. J is TRBJ1-5 and V is TRBV6-7; D ambiguous. TRBV6-7 is an open reading frame, and its role is uncertain. V shed 2 bases and J shed 6 bases, with 17 bases lying between them. The CDR3 has 16 residues. The CDR3 reads CASSYHKLPGGQPQHF. The CDR3 nucleotides are TGTGCCAGCAGTTACCATAAACTCCCGGGTGGTCAGCCCCAGCATTTT.

The V gene is TRBV7-9, the J gene TRBJ2-5, with D perhaps matching TRBD1 (6 bases). This CDR3 has 14 amino acids. Per the germline V gene, CDR1 is SEHNR and CDR2 is FQNEAQ (reference sequence). V lost 6 bases and J 3 bases, leaving 14 bases between the germline ends. CDR3 sequence: CASSRTAFEETQYF. CDR3 nucleotide sequence: TGTGCCAGCAGTCGGACAGCGTTCGAAGAGACCCAGTACTTC.

This sequence joins TRBV28 and TRBJ2-1; 10 bases match TRBD2. Per germline, CDR1 MDHEN and CDR2 SYDVKM. This CDR3 is built from 16 residues. The trim removed 5 bases at V and 5 bases at J, leaving 9 bases unmatched. The CDR3 sequence is CASSNQRGGPDNEQFF. CDR3 bases: TGTGCCAGCAGTAACCAGCGGGGGGGCCCCGACAATGAGCAGTTCTTC.

As to this clone: Compared with germline, one end of the junction differs, possibly owing to a read error. J is TRBJ1-1 and V is TRBV6-1; 7 bases fit TRBD1. The CDR3 extends over 14 amino acids. Germline V gene lookup returns CDR1 MNHNS and CDR2 SASEGT. Here the CDR3 DNA reads TGTGCCAGCAGTGAAGCTCTAGGGGGCGACCGGAATCACTTT. Its translation: CASSEALGGDRNHF.

This chain connects TRBV7-2 to TRBJ2-1; 11 positions agree with TRBD2. CDR3 length equals 18 residues. Germline assignment: CDR1 SGHTA and CDR2 FQGNSA. J lost 9 bases, V lost 1 base, and 14 bases had no gene match. This CDR3 is CASSLGVAGGPISAEQFF. The CDR3 nucleotides read TGTGCCAGCAGCTTAGGGGTAGCGGGAGGGCCGATATCGGCTGAGCAGTTCTTC.

Only a few counts were recorded for this clone. Here the CDR3 reads CASSILRGGYTF. In DNA form, the CDR3 reads TGTGCCAGTAGTATTTTGCGGGGCGGCTACACCTTC. This chain uses TRBV19 with TRBJ1-2; maybe TRBD1 (5 bases). CDR1 and CDR2 (germline): LNHDA, SQIVND (reference sequence). This CDR3 region has 12 residues. The V end lost 3 bases, the J end lost 8 bases, and 10 bases lay between the germline ends. Combining the CDR3 with reference TRBV19 and TRBJ1-2 gives the whole variable domain DGGITQSPKYLFRKEGQNVTLSCEQNLNHDAMYWYRQDPGQGLRLIYYSQIVNDFQKGDIAEGYSVSREKKESFPLTVTSAQKNPTAFYLCASSILRGGYTFGSGTRLTVV.

This clone was recorded a few times. The chain uses TRBV2 and TRBJ1-1; 9 bases map to TRBD1. With V trimmed by 6 bases and J by 1 base, 6 bases remained unmatched. Germline CDR1 reads SNHLY; CDR2 reads FYNNEI. This CDR3 is 15 amino acids long. CDR3 sequence (DNA): TGTGCCAGCAGCGGACTGGGACAGGGGAACACTGAAGCTTTCTTT. Encoded protein: CASSGLGQGNTEAFF.

This clone was counted a few times. The rearrangement uses TRBV27 and TRBJ2-3; tentatively, D is TRBD2 (7 bases). CDR1 MNHEY and CDR2 SMNVEV come from the germline V gene (reference sequence). The CDR3 has 15 residues. With 3 bases removed from V and 3 bases from J, the gap between germline ends came to 13 bases. The chain's CDR3 is CASSFRGALTDTQYF. The CDR3 DNA is TGTGCCAGCAGTTTTCGGGGGGCGCTGACAGATACGCAGTATTTT.

V is TRBV6-6 and J is TRBJ2-1; 9 nucleotides align to TRBD1. CDR1 is MNHNY and CDR2 is SVGAGI in the germline V gene (reference sequence). V dropped 5 bases and J dropped 2; count of bases not matched to a gene: 7. The CDR3 spans 16 residues. CDR3 in DNA: TGTGCCAGCAGTCAAAACAGGGGGCAAGCCTACAATGAGCAGTTCTTC. Its protein product is CASSQNRGQAYNEQFF.

The chain combines TRBV15 with TRBJ2-3, with D possibly TRBD2 on 5 matching bases. The V end was cut by 0 bases, the J end by 4 bases, with 8 bases between. CDR1 is LNHNV and CDR2 is YYDKDF in the germline V gene (reference sequence). The CDR3 spans 14 residues. CDR3 residues: CATSRDTRSDTQYF. The CDR3 DNA follows: TGTGCCACCAGCAGAGACACTAGGTCAGATACGCAGTATTTT.

The V gene is TRBV19, the J gene TRBJ2-7, with TRBD2 matching over 14 bases. CDR1 is LNHDA and CDR2 is SQIVND in the germline V gene (reference sequence). J lost 1 base, V lost 1 base, and 6 bases had no gene match. This CDR3 spans 18 amino acids. The CDR3 protein is CASSIGGLAGGWSYEQYF. DNA for the CDR3: TGTGCCAGTAGTATAGGCGGACTAGCGGGAGGCTGGTCCTACGAGCAGTACTTC.

The genes are TRBV3-1 (or the pseudogene TRBV3-2) and TRBJ2-3, with 7 positions matching TRBD1. V lost 0 bases, J lost 3 bases, and 6 bases stayed unmatched. Germline CDR1 reads LGHDT; CDR2 reads YNNKEL (reference sequence). CDR3 length: 16 residues. The CDR3 protein is CASSQDRGRWTDTQYF. CDR3 sequence (DNA): TGTGCCAGCAGCCAAGATAGGGGGCGCTGGACAGATACGCAGTATTTT.

The chain joins TRBV5-4 to TRBJ2-5; D may be TRBD2 (5 bases). The V gene's germline CDR1 is SGHNT and CDR2 YYREEE (reference sequence). With 4 bases removed from V and 6 bases from J, the gap between germline ends came to 16 bases. The CDR3 has 14 amino acids. DNA of the CDR3: TGTGCCAGCAGCCTTCAACGAGGGCCGAAGACCCAGTACTTC. Amino acids: CASSLQRGPKTQYF.

The CDR3 spells CASSAGELTDTQYF. The CDR3 region has the DNA TGTGCCAGCAGTGCAGGGGAGCTCACAGATACGCAGTATTTT. The rearrangement joins TRBV27 to TRBJ2-3, with D possibly matching TRBD1 (6 bases). This CDR3 region has 14 residues. Deletions cut 5 bases from V and 2 bases from J, with 11 bases between. Germline-derived CDR1 and CDR2 are MNHEY and SMNVEV (reference sequence).

The genes are TRBV2 and TRBJ2-7, with D tentatively TRBD2 (6 bases). Trimming removed 7 bases from V and 7 bases from J, with 17 bases in between. CDR1 is SNHLY and CDR2 is FYNNEI in the germline V gene. The CDR3 is 13 residues long. Written as DNA, the CDR3 is TGTGCCAGCAAAGGGGCTCCCGCGGGGGAGCAGTACTTC. This codes for CASKGAPAGEQYF.

As for this clone: Different DNA sequences within this sample yield the same CDR3. The chain links TRBV5-1 to TRBJ1-1, with TRBD1 matching over 9 bases. Trimming took 4 bases from V and 1 from J; bases not matched to a gene: 2. The CDR3 is 14 residues long. CDR1 and CDR2 (germline): SGHRS, YFSETQ. The CDR3 DNA reads TGCGCCAGCAGCCGGGGACAGGGGAACACTGAAGCTTTCTTT. Translation gives CASSRGQGNTEAFF.

The chain is built from TRBV2 and TRBJ1-6; D is ambiguous. V was cut by 6 bases and J by 7 bases, with 7 bases left in between. CDR3 size: 12 residues. Germline V gene sequence: CDR1 SNHLY, CDR2 FYNNEI. DNA for the CDR3: TGTGCCAGCAGGGCTTGGAATTCACCCCTCCACTTT. As protein: CASRAWNSPLHF.

The chain combines TRBV20-1 with TRBJ2-2, with D perhaps matching TRBD2 (6 bases). The CDR3 extends over 15 amino acids. CDR1 is DFQATT and CDR2 is SNEGSKA in the germline V gene (reference sequence). V was pared by 3 bases and J by 2 bases, with 13 bases between. The CDR3 DNA reads as TGCAGTGCTAGTCGGCCGGGAGCTAACACCGGGGAGCTGTTTTTT. This encodes CSASRPGANTGELFF.

This rearrangement joins TRBV15 to TRBJ1-4; 7 bases align to TRBD1. This CDR3 has 15 amino acids. Germline loops: CDR1 LNHNV, CDR2 YYDKDF (reference sequence). The junction had 7 bases not matched to a gene; V was cut back by 5 bases and J by 4 bases. CDR3: CATSDGTAYNEKLFF. In DNA form, the CDR3 reads TGTGCCACCAGCGATGGGACAGCCTATAATGAAAAACTGTTTTTT.